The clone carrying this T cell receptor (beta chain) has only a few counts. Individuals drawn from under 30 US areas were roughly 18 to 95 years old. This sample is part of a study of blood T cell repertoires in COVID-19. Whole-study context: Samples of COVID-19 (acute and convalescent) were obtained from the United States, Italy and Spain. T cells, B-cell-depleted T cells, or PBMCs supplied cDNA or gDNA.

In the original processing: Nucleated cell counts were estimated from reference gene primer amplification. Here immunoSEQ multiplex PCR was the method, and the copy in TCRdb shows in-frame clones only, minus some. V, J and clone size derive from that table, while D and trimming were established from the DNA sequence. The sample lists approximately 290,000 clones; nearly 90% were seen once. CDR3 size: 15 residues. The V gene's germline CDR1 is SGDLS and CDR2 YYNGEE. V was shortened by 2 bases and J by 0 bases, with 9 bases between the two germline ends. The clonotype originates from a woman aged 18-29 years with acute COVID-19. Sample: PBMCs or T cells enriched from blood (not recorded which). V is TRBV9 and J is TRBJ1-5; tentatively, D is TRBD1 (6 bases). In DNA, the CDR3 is TGTGCCAGCAGCGTCAGGGGAGATAGCAATCAGCCCCAGCATTTT. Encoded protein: CASSVRGDSNQPQHF. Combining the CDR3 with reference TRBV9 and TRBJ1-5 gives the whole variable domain DSGVTQTPKHLITATGQRVTLRCSPRSGDLSVYWYQQSLDQGLQFLIQYYNGEERAKGNILERFSAQQFPDLHSELNLSSLELGDSALYFCASSVRGDSNQPQHFGDGTRLSIL.